This T cell receptor (beta chain) was retrieved from a study of CD8 T cells in ankylosing spondylitis. MiXCR, run by TCRdb on the 5' RACE reads, gives a single entry per CDR3 protein. The profile shows approximately 220,000 distinct CDR3 sequences, roughly 25% of them singletons. Details on this clonotype: Its antigen is still unknown.

Study observations and caveats: Within matched ankylosing spondylitis synovial fluid, disease-linked clones were reportedly significantly enriched. Several highly homologous variants made up a TCR beta motif, and this motif appeared characteristic of ankylosing spondylitis blood.

Per the germline V gene, CDR1 is MNHEY and CDR2 is SVGAGI. Trimming removed 3 bases at V and 3 bases at J, with 12 bases between. CDR3 length: 15 residues. V gene TRBV6-5 combines with J gene TRBJ2-1, with D perhaps matching TRBD2 (5 bases). This sequence was found in a male donor with ankylosing spondylitis or in good health (not recorded which). The sequenced sample consisted of blood, either unsorted or a sorted T cell fraction (not recorded which). The CDR3 coding sequence is TGTGCCAGCAGTTATGTGGGAGCACTCTACAATGAGCAGTTCTTC. This codes for CASSYVGALYNEQFF.